The 5 T cell receptor beta chains in this list originate from one sample, sequenced in a study of cytomegalovirus exposure and HLA in healthy donors. The study ran its PCR with 60 Vbeta and 13 Jbeta primers. The repertoire was sequenced with immunoSEQ multiplex PCR; TCRdb's copy has only in-frame clones and lacks some. The sample includes some 150,000 clones, around four fifths of them seen just once. Sequencing was done on a sample of PBMCs. These receptors originate from a woman between 50 and 59 years old in good health and CMV-seropositive.

The rearrangement joins TRBV7-2 to TRBJ1-6; 8 nucleotides align to TRBD1. The CDR3 is made up of 15 amino acids. The junction had 8 bases not matched to a gene; V was cut back by 5 bases and J by 8 bases. CDR1 and CDR2 (germline): SGHTA, FQGNSA. Written as DNA, the CDR3 is TGTGCCAGCAGCCTCGGGGGACAGGAGTATTCACCCCTCCACTTT. Protein: CASSLGGQEYSPLHF.

V is TRBV7-9 and J is TRBJ1-1, with 9 bases fitting TRBD1. The CDR3 is 14 amino acids. V trimming: 5 bases; J trimming: 4 bases; junction bases outside the gene matches: 5. Germline V gene lookup returns CDR1 SEHNR and CDR2 FQNEAQ (reference sequence). The CDR3 loop reads CASSLQGAGTEAFF. The CDR3 DNA is TGTGCCAGCAGCCTACAGGGGGCAGGCACTGAAGCTTTCTTT.

V gene TRBV7-3 combines with J gene TRBJ2-1; 7 bases map to TRBD2. V shed 6 bases, J shed 7 bases, and the junction held 15 bases outside the gene matches. This CDR3 comprises 16 residues. CDR1 SGHTA and CDR2 FQGTGA come from the germline V gene. Here the CDR3 reads CASSPIGAGRRNEQFF. CDR3 DNA: TGTGCCAGCAGTCCTATAGGAGCGGGAAGAAGGAATGAGCAGTTCTTC.

This chain connects TRBV12-5 to TRBJ2-7; 9 bases line up with TRBD1. Germline V gene data show CDR1 as LGHNT and CDR2 as FRNRAP. CDR3 length: 17 residues. Trimming took 1 base from V and 2 from J; bases not matched to a gene: 9. The DNA of the CDR3 is TGTGCTAGTGGTTTGGAAACCGGGACAGGGTATCCCTACGAGCAGTACTTC. Protein: CASGLETGTGYPYEQYF.

This chain connects TRBV5-1 to TRBJ1-5; D gene unclear. The CDR3 consists of 15 residues. V lost 0 bases to trimming and J lost 3 bases, with 10 bases between them. The germline V gene encodes CDR1 SGHRS and CDR2 YFSETQ. The CDR3 bases are TGCGCCAGCAGCTTGGGGGGAGCGGACAATCAGCCCCAGCATTTT. Its protein is CASSLGGADNQPQHF.